These 23 T cell receptor beta chains originate from one sample sequenced in a study of blood T cells in healthy people across ages. The second PCR ran about 6 to 11 cycles with a sample-barcoded 5' primer and J-beta primers. MiXCR, applied by TCRdb to the 5' RACE reads, yields one record per CDR3 protein. The data hold roughly 730,000 distinct CDR3 sequences, with around 50% observed a single time. Sequenced sample: blood. The source of these receptors is a man aged 35-49 years in good health.

The chain has TRBV27 and TRBJ2-7, with a tentative D call TRBD2 (5 bases). The CDR3 consists of 15 residues. Between the trimmed V and J ends, which lost 6 bases and 2 bases, there was a span of 17 bases. Germline V CDR1 and CDR2: MNHEY, SMNVEV (reference sequence). The CDR3 is CASRSAGRMTYEQYF. The CDR3 DNA follows: TGTGCCAGCAGGTCCGCGGGTCGGATGACCTACGAGCAGTACTTC.

This clonotype was counted a single time. This sequence joins TRBV3-1 and TRBJ2-3; TRBD1 might be the D (6 bases). The V and J ends lost 4 bases and 1 base respectively, with 9 bases between them. The V gene's germline CDR1 is LGHDT and CDR2 YNNKEL (reference sequence). CDR3 size: 14 residues. CDR3 protein: CASSRQARTDTQYF. The CDR3 DNA reads as TGTGCCAGCAGCCGACAGGCTCGCACAGATACGCAGTATTTT.

The chain carries TRBV6-6 and TRBJ2-1, with a weak D call TRBD1 (6 bases). The CDR3 runs 14 residues. Trimming stripped 0 bases from V and 5 bases from J, with 8 bases between. Looked up from germline, CDR1 is MNHNY and CDR2 is SVGAGI (reference sequence). The CDR3 sequence is CASSYSDRNNEQFF. The CDR3, as DNA: TGTGCCAGCAGTTACTCGGACAGAAACAATGAGCAGTTCTTC.

The V gene is TRBV7-2, the J gene TRBJ1-2; D may be TRBD1 (5 bases). The CDR3 loop spans 15 amino acids. CDR1 and CDR2 from the germline V gene are SGHTA and FQGNSA. The germline V and J ends were trimmed by 1 base and 7 bases, with 16 bases remaining between them. In DNA, the CDR3 is TGTGCCAGCAGCTTAGTCCCCAGGGACCTGTCTGGCTACACCTTC. Encoded protein: CASSLVPRDLSGYTF.

The genes are TRBV7-9 and TRBJ2-7; TRBD1 matches at 7 bases. CDR1 is SEHNR, CDR2 FQNEAQ, per germline (reference sequence). The ends lost 5 bases at V and 0 bases at J; junction bases unmatched: 7. The CDR3 covers 15 residues. Here the CDR3 reads CASSPTTGNSYEQYF. In nucleotides, the CDR3 is TGTGCCAGCAGCCCAACGACAGGGAACTCCTACGAGCAGTACTTC.

This clonotype has at least ten counts. The V call is TRBV4-2, the J call TRBJ2-3; D not resolved. Germline CDR1 LGHNA, CDR2 YNFKEQ. The CDR3 runs 14 residues. Trimming shortened V by 0 bases and J by 5 bases, and 9 bases separated the two germline ends. The CDR3 DNA reads TGTGCCAGCAGCCAAGAATCTGGGTTAGATACGCAGTATTTT. Amino acids: CASSQESGLDTQYF.

The chain couples TRBV6-5 to TRBJ2-1, with 7 nucleotides matching TRBD2. CDR1 MNHEY and CDR2 SVGAGI come from the germline V gene. Trimming cost V 0 bases and J 0 bases; bases outside gene matches: 5. The CDR3 consists of 17 residues. CDR3 sequence (DNA): TGTGCCAGCAGTTACTCGGCGGGAGCGTTCTCCTACAATGAGCAGTTCTTC. This encodes CASSYSAGAFSYNEQFF.

A remark on this clonotype: A junction boundary mismatches the germline segment, possibly from a read error. The J gene is TRBJ2-7, the V gene TRBV11-2, with TRBD2 matching over 7 bases. The germline gives CDR1 SGHAT, CDR2 FQNNGV. This CDR3 is 14 amino acids long. As DNA, the CDR3 is TGTGTCAGCCAACGGGGGGTGATAGCCTACGAGCAGTACTTC. Its protein is CVSQRGVIAYEQYF.

The rearrangement uses TRBV6-6 and TRBJ2-1; 10 bases line up with TRBD1. The CDR3 is 17 amino acids. Trimming cost V 0 bases and J 7 bases; bases outside gene matches: 9. Germline V lookup: CDR1 MNHNY, CDR2 SVGAGI (reference sequence). The CDR3 reads CASSYSIQTGGYNEQFF. CDR3 sequence (DNA): TGTGCCAGCAGTTACTCGATTCAGACAGGGGGCTATAATGAGCAGTTCTTC.

This clonotype was observed a handful of times. Here the CDR3 DNA reads TGCAGTGCTAGAGATCTCCAGTCCGGGACCCAGTACTTC. Translating it yields CSARDLQSGTQYF. V is TRBV20-1 and J is TRBJ2-5; D ambiguous. Per the germline V gene, CDR1 is DFQATT and CDR2 is SNEGSKA (reference sequence). CDR3 length: 13 amino acids. The V end was cut by 0 bases, the J end by 7 bases, with 12 bases between.

The V call is TRBV27, the J call TRBJ1-6; 7 bases fit TRBD1. Germline-derived CDR1 and CDR2 are MNHEY and SMNVEV (reference sequence). CDR3 length equals 14 residues. V lost 8 bases, J lost 4 bases, and 5 bases stayed unmatched. In DNA form, the CDR3 reads TGTGCCAGCCGAACGGGACAGTATAATTCACCCCTCCACTTT. This encodes CASRTGQYNSPLHF.

This clonotype occurred a few times. The chain combines TRBV20-1 with TRBJ2-3; TRBD2 matches at 9 bases. CDR3 size: 16 residues. Trimming cost V 1 base and J 3 bases; bases outside gene matches: 8. Germline values: CDR1 DFQATT, CDR2 SNEGSKA (reference sequence). The CDR3 sequence: CSARVASGVGTDTQYF. The CDR3 DNA reads as TGCAGTGCTAGAGTAGCTAGCGGGGTGGGGACAGATACGCAGTATTTT.

The chain has TRBV20-1 and TRBJ2-5; 10 bases are shared with TRBD1. With V trimmed by 3 bases and J by 4 bases, 8 bases remained unmatched. The CDR3 contains 15 residues. The germline CDR1 and CDR2 sequences are DFQATT and SNEGSKA (reference sequence). The chain's CDR3 is CSASGTGAVSETQYF. CDR3 in DNA: TGCAGTGCTAGCGGGACAGGGGCTGTTTCAGAGACCCAGTACTTC.

This clonotype was observed once. This chain connects TRBV4-1 to TRBJ2-4; the D gene is possibly TRBD1 (5 bases). The J call is doubtful: the DNA matches TRBJ2-7 better. The CDR3 sequence is 14 residues long. Germline loops: CDR1 MGHRA, CDR2 YSYEKL. The CDR3 DNA is TGCGCCAGCAGCCAAGAGTTCAGGGATTACGAGCAGTACTTC. Amino acids: CASSQEFRDYEQYF.

The chain employs TRBV11-2 and TRBJ1-2; D is perhaps TRBD1 (5 bases). The CDR3 totals 12 residues. Trimming removed 5 bases at V and 8 bases at J, with 12 bases between. CDR1 and CDR2 (germline): SGHAT, FQNNGV. DNA of the CDR3: TGTGCCAGCAGCCCGCAGACAGCCGGCTACACCTTC. It is translated as CASSPQTAGYTF. Combining the CDR3 with reference TRBV11-2 and TRBJ1-2 gives the whole variable domain EAGVAQSPRYKIIEKRQSVAFWCNPISGHATLYWYQQILGQGPKLLIQFQNNGVVDDSQLPKDRFSAERLKGVDSTLKIQPAKLEDSAVYLCASSPQTAGYTFGSGTRLTVV.

The chain links TRBV5-1 to TRBJ1-1; D gene uncertain. Germline CDR1 is SGHRS and CDR2 is YFSETQ. CDR3 size: 14 residues. Trimming removed 0 bases at V and 3 bases at J, with 9 bases between. In DNA, the CDR3 is TGCGCCAGCAGCTTGGAAGGGTGGGACACTGAAGCTTTCTTT. Its protein is CASSLEGWDTEAFF.

The J gene is TRBJ1-2, the V gene TRBV20-1, with D perhaps TRBD1 (6 bases). The CDR3 loop spans 13 amino acids. Looked up from germline, CDR1 is DFQATT and CDR2 is SNEGSKA (reference sequence). Trimming pared 1 base from V and 8 bases from J, leaving 14 bases between. CDR3 nucleotides: TGCAGTGCTAGAGGAGGGGGGAGGGAAGGCTACACCTTC. Protein product: CSARGGGREGYTF.

This clonotype was seen once. A read error may explain this, as a much larger clone is one base away. The chain combines TRBV7-2 with TRBJ2-7; TRBD1 might be the D (7 bases). This CDR3 spans 15 amino acids. Trimming took off 7 bases at V and 3 bases at J, with 19 bases between the two ends. CDR1 is SGHTA and CDR2 is FQGNSA in the germline V gene. The CDR3 loop reads CASNLQGGSSYEQYF. The DNA of the CDR3 is TGTGCCAGCAACCTTCAGGGGGGATCGAGCTACGAGCAGTACTTC.

In its sample, this clonotype was seen many times. V is TRBV6-5 and J is TRBJ2-7; weak D call: TRBD2 (6 bases). V lost 5 bases, J lost 0 bases, and 14 bases lay in between. CDR1 and CDR2 from the germline V gene are MNHEY and SVGAGI. This CDR3 has 15 amino acids. The CDR3 DNA reads TGTGCCAGCAGTCTTGGGGGGACCGGCTCCTACGAGCAGTACTTC. Protein product: CASSLGGTGSYEQYF.

On this clonotype itself: Sequence at one end of the junction differs from germline and may be a read error. V usage is TRBV12-3 or TRBV12-4 and J usage is TRBJ1-1; maybe TRBD1 (5 bases). This CDR3 is 14 amino acids long. The CDR3 nucleotides read TGTGCCAGCAGTCCTCAGGGCATGAACACGGAAGCTTTCTTT. Its protein product is CASSPQGMNTEAFF.

The chain recombines TRBV7-3 with TRBJ2-6, with TRBD1 matching over 7 bases. This CDR3 has 15 residues. CDR1 SGHTA and CDR2 FQGTGA come from the germline V gene. Unmatched junction bases numbered 5, after V lost 5 bases and J lost 4 bases. The CDR3 DNA sequence: TGTGCCAGCAGCATACAGGGGTCCGGGGCCAACGTCCTGACTTTC. Its protein is CASSIQGSGANVLTF.

This clonotype was seen just once. The chain links TRBV6-1 to TRBJ2-7, with D perhaps matching TRBD1 or TRBD2 (5 bases each). V lost 6 bases, J lost 4 bases, and 19 bases lay in between. The length of the CDR3 is 15 residues. The V gene's germline CDR1 is MNHNS and CDR2 SASEGT. Here the CDR3 reads CASRTLRDGLYEQYF. The CDR3 DNA follows: TGTGCCAGCAGAACCCTCCGGGACGGGCTTTACGAGCAGTACTTC.

The V gene is TRBV12-3 or TRBV12-4, the J gene TRBJ2-1; TRBD1 is a possible D gene (6 bases). Deletions cut 8 bases from V and 5 bases from J, with 13 bases between. This CDR3 is built from 13 residues. This CDR3 is CASGGDTHNEQFF. CDR3 DNA sequence: TGTGCCAGCGGTGGGGACACCCACAATGAGCAGTTCTTC.